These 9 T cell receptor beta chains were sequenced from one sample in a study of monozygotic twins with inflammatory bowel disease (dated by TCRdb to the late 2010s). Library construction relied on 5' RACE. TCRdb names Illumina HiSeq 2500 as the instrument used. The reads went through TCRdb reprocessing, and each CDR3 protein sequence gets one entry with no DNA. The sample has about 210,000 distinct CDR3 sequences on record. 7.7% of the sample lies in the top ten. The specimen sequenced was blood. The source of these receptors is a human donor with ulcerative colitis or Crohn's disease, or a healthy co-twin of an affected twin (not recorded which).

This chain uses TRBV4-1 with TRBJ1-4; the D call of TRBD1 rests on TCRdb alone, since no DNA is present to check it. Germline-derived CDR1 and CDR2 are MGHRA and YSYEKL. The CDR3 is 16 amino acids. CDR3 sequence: CASSQEAGRDYEKLFF.

CDR3 sequence reads: CASSPGGREYNEQFF. V usage is TRBV18 and J usage is TRBJ2-1; the TRBD1 assignment by TCRdb is unverifiable without DNA. The length of the CDR3 is 15 residues. The V gene's germline CDR1 is KGHSH and CDR2 LQKENI.

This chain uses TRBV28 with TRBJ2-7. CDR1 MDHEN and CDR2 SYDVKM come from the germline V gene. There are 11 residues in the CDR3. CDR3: CASSSRYEQYF.

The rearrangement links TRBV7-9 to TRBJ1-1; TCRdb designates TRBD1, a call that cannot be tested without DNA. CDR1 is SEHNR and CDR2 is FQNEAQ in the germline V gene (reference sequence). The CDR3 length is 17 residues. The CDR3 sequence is CASSFRQGGSTNTEAFF.

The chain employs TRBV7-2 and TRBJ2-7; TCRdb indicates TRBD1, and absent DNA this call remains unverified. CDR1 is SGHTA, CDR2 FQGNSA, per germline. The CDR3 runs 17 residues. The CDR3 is CASSPTLPGTGTHEQYF.

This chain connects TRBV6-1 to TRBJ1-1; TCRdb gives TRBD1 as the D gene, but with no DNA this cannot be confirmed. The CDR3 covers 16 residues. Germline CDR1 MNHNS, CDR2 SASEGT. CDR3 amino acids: CASSGVNRALKAEAFF.

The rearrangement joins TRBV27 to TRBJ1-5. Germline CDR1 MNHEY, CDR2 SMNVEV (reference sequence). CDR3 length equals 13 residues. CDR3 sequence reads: CASSQWGNQPQHF.

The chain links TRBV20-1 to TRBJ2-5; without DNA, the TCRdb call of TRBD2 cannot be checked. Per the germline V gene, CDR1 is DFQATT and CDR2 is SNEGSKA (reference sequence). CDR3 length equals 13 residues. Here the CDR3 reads CSANGREGETQYF.

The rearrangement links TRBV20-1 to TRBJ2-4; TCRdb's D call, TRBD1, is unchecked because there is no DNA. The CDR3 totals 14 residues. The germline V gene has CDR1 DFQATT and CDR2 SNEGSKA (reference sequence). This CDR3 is CSAIPGTGENIQYF.